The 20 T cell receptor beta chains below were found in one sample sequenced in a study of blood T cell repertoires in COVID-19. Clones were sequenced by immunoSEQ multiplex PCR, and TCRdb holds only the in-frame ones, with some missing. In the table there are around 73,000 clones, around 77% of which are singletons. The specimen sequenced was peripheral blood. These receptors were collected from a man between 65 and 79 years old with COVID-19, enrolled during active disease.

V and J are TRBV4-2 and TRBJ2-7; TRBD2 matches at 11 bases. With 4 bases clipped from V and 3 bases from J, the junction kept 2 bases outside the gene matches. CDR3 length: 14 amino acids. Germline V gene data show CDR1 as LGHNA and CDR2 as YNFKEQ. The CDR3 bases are TGTGCCAGCAGCCCCGGGACTAGCGGCTACGAGCAGTACTTC. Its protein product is CASSPGTSGYEQYF.

The CDR3 nucleotides are TGTGCCAGCTCACCACCAGGCAGGGGGAATCAGCCCCAGCATTTT. Its translation is CASSPPGRGNQPQHF. The rearrangement links TRBV18 to TRBJ1-5; 7 nucleotides align to TRBD1. Germline CDR1 reads KGHSH; CDR2 reads LQKENI. The CDR3 has 15 residues. With 0 bases clipped from V and 4 bases from J, the junction kept 3 bases outside the gene matches.

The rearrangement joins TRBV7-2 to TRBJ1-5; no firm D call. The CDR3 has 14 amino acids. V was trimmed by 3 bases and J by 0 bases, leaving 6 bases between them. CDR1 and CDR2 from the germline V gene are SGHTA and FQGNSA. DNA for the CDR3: TGTGCCAGCAGCTTTAGGAGTAGCAATCAGCCCCAGCATTTT. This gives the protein CASSFRSSNQPQHF.

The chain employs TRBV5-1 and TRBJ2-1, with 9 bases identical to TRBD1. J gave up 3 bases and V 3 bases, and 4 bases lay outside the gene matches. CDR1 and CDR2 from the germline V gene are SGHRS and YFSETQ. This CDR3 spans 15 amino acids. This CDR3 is CASSWGQGGYNEQFF. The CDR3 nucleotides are TGCGCCAGCAGCTGGGGACAGGGAGGCTACAATGAGCAGTTCTTC.

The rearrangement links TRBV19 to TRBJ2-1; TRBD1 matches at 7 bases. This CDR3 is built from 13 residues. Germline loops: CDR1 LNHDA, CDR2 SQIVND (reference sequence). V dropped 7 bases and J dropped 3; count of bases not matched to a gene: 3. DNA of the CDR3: TGTGCCAGTAAGGGGGACAGCTACAATGAGCAGTTCTTC. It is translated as CASKGDSYNEQFF.

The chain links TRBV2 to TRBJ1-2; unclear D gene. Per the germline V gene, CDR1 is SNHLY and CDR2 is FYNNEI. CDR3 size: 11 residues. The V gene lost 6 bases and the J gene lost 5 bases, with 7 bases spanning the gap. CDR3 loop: CASRRTYGYTF. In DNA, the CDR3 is TGTGCCAGCAGGCGCACTTATGGCTACACCTTC.

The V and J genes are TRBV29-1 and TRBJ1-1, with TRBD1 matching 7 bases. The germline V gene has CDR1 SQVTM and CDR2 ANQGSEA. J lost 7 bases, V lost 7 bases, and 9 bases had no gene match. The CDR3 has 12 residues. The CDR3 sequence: CSAGGGNNEAFF. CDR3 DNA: TGCAGCGCAGGGGGGGGCAATAATGAAGCTTTCTTT.

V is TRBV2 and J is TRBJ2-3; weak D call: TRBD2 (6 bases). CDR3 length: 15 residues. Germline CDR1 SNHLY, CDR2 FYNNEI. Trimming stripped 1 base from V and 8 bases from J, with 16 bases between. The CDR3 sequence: CASSEGEAPLGTQYF. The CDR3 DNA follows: TGTGCCAGCAGTGAAGGGGAGGCTCCCCTCGGTACGCAGTATTTT.

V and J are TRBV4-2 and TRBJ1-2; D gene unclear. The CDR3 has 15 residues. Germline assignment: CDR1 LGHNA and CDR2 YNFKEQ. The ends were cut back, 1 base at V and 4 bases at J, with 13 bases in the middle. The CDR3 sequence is CASSQASQDFYGYTF. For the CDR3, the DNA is TGTGCCAGCAGCCAAGCCTCTCAGGACTTCTATGGCTACACCTTC.

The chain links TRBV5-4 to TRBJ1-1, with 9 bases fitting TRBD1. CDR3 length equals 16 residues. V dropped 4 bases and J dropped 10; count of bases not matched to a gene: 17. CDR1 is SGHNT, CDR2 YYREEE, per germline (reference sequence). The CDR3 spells CASSHSRTGGALRAFF. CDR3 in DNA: TGTGCCAGCAGCCACAGCCGAACAGGGGGCGCCTTGAGAGCTTTCTTT.

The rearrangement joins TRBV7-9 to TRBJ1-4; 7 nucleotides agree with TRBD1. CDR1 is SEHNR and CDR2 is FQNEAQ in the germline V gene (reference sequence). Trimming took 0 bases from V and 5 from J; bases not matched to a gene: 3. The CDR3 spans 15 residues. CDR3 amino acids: CASSLAGTENEKLFF. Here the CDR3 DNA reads TGTGCCAGCAGCTTAGCCGGGACAGAAAATGAAAAACTGTTTTTT.

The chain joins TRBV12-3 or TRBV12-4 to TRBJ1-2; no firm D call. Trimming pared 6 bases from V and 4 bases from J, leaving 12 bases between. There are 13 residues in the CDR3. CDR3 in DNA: TGTGCCAGCAGCGTGGGAGGGTTCTATGGCTACACCTTC. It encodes CASSVGGFYGYTF.

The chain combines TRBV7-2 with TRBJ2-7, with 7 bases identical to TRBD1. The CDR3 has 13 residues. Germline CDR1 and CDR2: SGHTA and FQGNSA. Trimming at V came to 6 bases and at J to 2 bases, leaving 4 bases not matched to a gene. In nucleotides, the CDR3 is TGTGCCAGCAGTCCACAGGGGCCCTACGAGCAGTACTTC. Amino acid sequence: CASSPQGPYEQYF.

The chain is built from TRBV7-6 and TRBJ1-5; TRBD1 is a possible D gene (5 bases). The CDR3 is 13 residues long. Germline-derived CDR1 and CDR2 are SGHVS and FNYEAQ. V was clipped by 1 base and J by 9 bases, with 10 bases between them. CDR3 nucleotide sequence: TGTGCCAGCAGCTTAGAATCAGGGTCGCCCCAGCATTTT. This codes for CASSLESGSPQHF.

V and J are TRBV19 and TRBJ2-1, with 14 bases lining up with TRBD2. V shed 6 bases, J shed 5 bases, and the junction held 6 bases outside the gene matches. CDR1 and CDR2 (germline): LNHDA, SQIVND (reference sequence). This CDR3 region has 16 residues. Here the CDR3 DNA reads TGTGCCAGTAGACGACTAGCGGGAGGGATGGACAATGAGCAGTTCTTC. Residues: CASRRLAGGMDNEQFF.

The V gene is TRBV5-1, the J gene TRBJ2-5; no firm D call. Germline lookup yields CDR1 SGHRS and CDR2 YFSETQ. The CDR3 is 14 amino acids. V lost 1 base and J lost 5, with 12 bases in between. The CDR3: CASSLIVGFETQYF. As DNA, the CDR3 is TGCGCCAGCAGCTTGATTGTGGGCTTCGAGACCCAGTACTTC.

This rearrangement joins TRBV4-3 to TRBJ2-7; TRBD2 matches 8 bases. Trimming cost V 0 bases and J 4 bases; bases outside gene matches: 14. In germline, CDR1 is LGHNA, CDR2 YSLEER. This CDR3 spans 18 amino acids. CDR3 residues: CASSQDAGTSVAAYEQYF. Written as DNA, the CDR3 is TGCGCCAGCAGCCAAGACGCCGGGACTAGTGTTGCGGCGTACGAGCAGTACTTC.

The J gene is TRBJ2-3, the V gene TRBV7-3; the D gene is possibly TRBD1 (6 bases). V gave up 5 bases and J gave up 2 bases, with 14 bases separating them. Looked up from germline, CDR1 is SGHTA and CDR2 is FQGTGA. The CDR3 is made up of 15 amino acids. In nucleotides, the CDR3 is TGTGCCAGCAGCCCGACAGGTGGGGACACAGATACGCAGTATTTT. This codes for CASSPTGGDTDTQYF.

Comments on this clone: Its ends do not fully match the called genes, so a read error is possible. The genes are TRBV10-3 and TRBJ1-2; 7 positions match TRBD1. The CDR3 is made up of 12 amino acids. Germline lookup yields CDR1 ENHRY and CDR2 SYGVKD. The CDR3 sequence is CAISSRTGRLSF. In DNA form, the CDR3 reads TGTGCCATCAGTTCAAGGACAGGCCGCCTCTCTTTC.

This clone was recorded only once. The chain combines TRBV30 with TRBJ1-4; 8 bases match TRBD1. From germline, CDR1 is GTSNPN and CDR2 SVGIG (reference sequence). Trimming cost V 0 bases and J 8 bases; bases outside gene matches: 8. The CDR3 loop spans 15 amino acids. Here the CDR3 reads CAWSVPGQEREKLFF. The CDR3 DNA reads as TGTGCCTGGAGTGTACCGGGACAGGAGAGGGAAAAACTGTTTTTT.